The present T cell receptor (beta chain) was sequenced within a study of shared clonotypes between healthy human individuals. Worth noting for this clone: Its antigen is unknown.

Germline loops: CDR1 LGHNA, CDR2 YSLEER. This CDR3 region has 14 residues. The ends lost 1 base at V and 10 bases at J; junction bases unmatched: 7. Genomic DNA of every subset was divided equally among multiple immunoSEQ plates. The protocol was immunoSEQ multiplex PCR, while the TCRdb copy is restricted to in-frame clones and leaves out a portion. The sample records around 1.6 million clones, nearly 99% being singletons. Regarding the study as a whole: Relative to their counterparts shared across all four donors, non-shared clonotypes exhibited diminished generation probabilities.

Sequencing was carried out using naive CD4+ T cells sorted from blood. Described subset: CD45RA+ positively selected. The origin of this receptor is a man in his thirties or forties in good health. The rearrangement links TRBV4-3 to TRBJ2-1, with 7 bases fitting TRBD2. The CDR3 DNA reads as TGCGCCAGCAGCCAAGTGGCTAGCGGACTCGAGCAGTTCTTC. Translating gives CASSQVASGLEQFF.